The 4 T cell receptor beta chains below were found in one sample sequenced in a study of tumor-infiltrating lymphocytes in primary liver carcinoma. The researchers produced TCR beta cDNA from around 500 ng total RNA with a constant-region primer. Generation of the TCR beta libraries relied on three nested multiplex PCR rounds using slightly modified ARM-PCR. In the first two PCR rounds, TRBV1-TRBV30 forward primers were paired with a C-beta reverse primer, and each round lasted about 10 cycles. TCRdb ran MiXCR on the multiplex PCR reads and lists one entry per CDR3 protein. Of some 320,000 distinct CDR3 sequences in the sample, approximately 60% are singletons; the top ten hold around 9.5%. The source of the blood RNA was unsorted whole blood, and germline DNA was extracted as well. The specimen sequenced was peripheral blood. The receptor source for this set is a man aged 40-50 years with primary liver carcinoma and hepatitis B virus infection.

Concerning this clonotype: One base away lies a much larger clone, so this may be a sequencing read error. This chain links TRBV14 with TRBJ2-1; the D is unclear. This CDR3 comprises 15 residues. Germline CDR1 is SGHDN and CDR2 is FVKESK. CDR3: CASSPIGSFYNEKFF. CDR3 sequence (DNA): TGTGCCAGCAGCCCTATCGGGTCTTTCTACAATGAGAAGTTCTTC.

This clonotype was found a few times. This rearrangement joins TRBV2 to TRBJ2-5; 7 bases match TRBD1. From germline, CDR1 is SNHLY and CDR2 FYNNEI. The trim removed 6 bases at V and 10 bases at J, leaving 8 bases unmatched. The length of the CDR3 is 12 residues. CDR3 bases: TGTGCCAGCAGGGCCGACAGGGTCGACCAGTACTTC. It yields the protein CASRADRVDQYF. The whole variable domain, remainder taken from reference TRBV2 and TRBJ2-5, is EPEVTQTPSHQVTQMGQEVILRCVPISNHLYFYWYRQILGQKVEFLVSFYNNEISEKSEIFDDQFSVERPDGSNFTLKIRSTKLEDSAMYFCASRADRVDQYFGPGTRLLVL.

Notes on this clonotype: A clone one base away is much larger, so this may be a read error. V and J are TRBV5-5 and TRBJ2-5; D call uncertain. This CDR3 comprises 14 residues. Germline CDR1 reads SGHKS; CDR2 reads YYEKEE (reference sequence). The V end lost 5 bases, the J end lost 1 base, and 12 bases lay between the germline ends. CDR3 in amino acids: CASSYRESQETQYF. DNA for the CDR3: TGTGCCAGCAGTTACCGAGAAAGCCAAGAGACCCAGTACTTC.

Details on this clonotype: This could be a read error, since a much larger clone is one nucleotide away. The chain couples TRBV29-1 to TRBJ1-2; D is unresolved. Germline V gene lookup returns CDR1 SQVTM and CDR2 ANQGSEA. The CDR3 length is 11 residues. V was trimmed by 4 bases and J by 4 bases, leaving 7 bases between them. This CDR3 is CSVGSSYGYTF. In DNA, the CDR3 is TGCAGCGTTGGGAGTAGCTATGGCTACACCTTC. Together with reference TRBV29-1 and TRBJ1-2, the CDR3 gives the full variable domain: SAVISQKPSRDICQRGTSLTIQCQVDSQVTMMFWYRQQPGQSLTLIATANQGSEATYESGFVIDKFPISRPNLTFSTLTVSNMSPEDSSIYLCSVGSSYGYTFGSGTRLTVV.